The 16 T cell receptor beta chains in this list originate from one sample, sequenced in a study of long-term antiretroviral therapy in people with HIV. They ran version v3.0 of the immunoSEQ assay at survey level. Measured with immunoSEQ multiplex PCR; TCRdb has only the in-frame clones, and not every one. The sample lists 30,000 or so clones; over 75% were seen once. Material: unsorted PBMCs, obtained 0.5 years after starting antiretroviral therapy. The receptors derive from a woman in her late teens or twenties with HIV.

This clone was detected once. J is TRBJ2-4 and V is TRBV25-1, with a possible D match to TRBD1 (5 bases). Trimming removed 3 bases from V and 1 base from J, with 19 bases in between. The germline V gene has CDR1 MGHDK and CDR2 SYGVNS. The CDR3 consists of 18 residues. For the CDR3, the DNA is TGTGCCAGCAGTGACCCCGGTGCTGAATCAGGGGCCAAAAACATTCAGTACTTC. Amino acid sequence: CASSDPGAESGAKNIQYF.

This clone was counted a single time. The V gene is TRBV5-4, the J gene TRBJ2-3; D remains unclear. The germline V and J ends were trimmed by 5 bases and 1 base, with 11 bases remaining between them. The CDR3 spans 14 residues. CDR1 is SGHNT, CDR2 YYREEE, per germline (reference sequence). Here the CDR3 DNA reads TGTGCCAGCAGTAGACCAAGCGGCACAGATACGCAGTATTTT. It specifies CASSRPSGTDTQYF.

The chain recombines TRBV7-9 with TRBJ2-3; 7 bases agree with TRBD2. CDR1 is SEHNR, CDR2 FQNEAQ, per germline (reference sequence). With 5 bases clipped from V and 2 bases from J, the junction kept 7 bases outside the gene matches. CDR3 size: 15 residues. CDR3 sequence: CASSQKRENTDTQYF. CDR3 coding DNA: TGTGCCAGCAGCCAGAAGCGGGAAAACACAGATACGCAGTATTTT.

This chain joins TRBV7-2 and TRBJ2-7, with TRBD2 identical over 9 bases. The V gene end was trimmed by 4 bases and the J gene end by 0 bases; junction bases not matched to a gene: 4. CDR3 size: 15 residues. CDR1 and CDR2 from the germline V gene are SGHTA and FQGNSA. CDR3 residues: CASSYFSGSSYEQYF. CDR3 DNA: TGTGCCAGCAGCTACTTTAGCGGGAGCTCCTACGAGCAGTACTTC.

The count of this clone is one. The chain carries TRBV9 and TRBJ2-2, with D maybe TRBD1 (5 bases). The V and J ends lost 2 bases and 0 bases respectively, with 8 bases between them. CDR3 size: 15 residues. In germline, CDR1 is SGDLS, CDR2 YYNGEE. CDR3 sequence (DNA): TGTGCCAGCAGCGTTTTGGGGCCGAACACCGGGGAGCTGTTTTTT. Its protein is CASSVLGPNTGELFF.

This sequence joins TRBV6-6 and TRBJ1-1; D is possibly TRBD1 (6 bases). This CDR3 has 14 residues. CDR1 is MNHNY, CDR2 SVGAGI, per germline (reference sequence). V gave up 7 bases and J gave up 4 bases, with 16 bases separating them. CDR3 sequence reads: CASTDGGAGTEAFF. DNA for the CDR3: TGTGCCAGCACCGACGGGGGGGCCGGCACTGAAGCTTTCTTT.

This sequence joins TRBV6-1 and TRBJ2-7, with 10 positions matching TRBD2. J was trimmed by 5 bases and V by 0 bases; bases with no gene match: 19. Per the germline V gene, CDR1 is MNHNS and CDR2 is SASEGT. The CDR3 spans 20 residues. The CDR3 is CASSEANRGWIAGGRDEQYF. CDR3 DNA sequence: TGTGCCAGCAGTGAAGCTAACAGGGGGTGGATAGCGGGAGGAAGGGACGAGCAGTACTTC.

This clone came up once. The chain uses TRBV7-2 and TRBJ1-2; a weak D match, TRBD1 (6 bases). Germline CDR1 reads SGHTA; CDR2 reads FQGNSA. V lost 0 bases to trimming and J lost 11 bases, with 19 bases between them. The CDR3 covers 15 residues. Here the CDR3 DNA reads TGTGCCAGCAGCTTAGCCCAGACAGGCCCAGCTTATTACACCTTC. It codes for CASSLAQTGPAYYTF.

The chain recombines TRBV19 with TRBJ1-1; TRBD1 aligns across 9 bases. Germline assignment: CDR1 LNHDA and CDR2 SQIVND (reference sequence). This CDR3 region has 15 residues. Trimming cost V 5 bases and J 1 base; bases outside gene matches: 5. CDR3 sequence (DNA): TGTGCCAGTAGTCCCCGGACAGGGGCGAACACTGAAGCTTTCTTT. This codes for CASSPRTGANTEAFF.

CDR3 nucleotides: TGTGCCAGCTCACTAGGAACAGGGAATCAGCCCCAGCATTTT. Amino acids: CASSLGTGNQPQHF. The chain is built from TRBV18 and TRBJ1-5; D is possibly TRBD1 (6 bases). The CDR3 is 14 amino acids. The V gene lost 4 bases and the J gene lost 4 bases, with 11 bases spanning the gap. CDR1 and CDR2 from the germline V gene are KGHSH and LQKENI. Full variable domain (rest looked up from reference TRBV18 and TRBJ1-5): NAGVMQNPRHLVRRRGQEARLRCSPMKGHSHVYWYRQLPEEGLKFMVYLQKENIIDESGMPKERFSAEFPKEGPSILRIQQVVRGDSAAYFCASSLGTGNQPQHFGDGTRLSIL.

The CDR3 region has the DNA TGTGCCAGCAGCTCGGGCTGGGCATCCTACAATGAGCAGTTCTTC. Translated: CASSSGWASYNEQFF. The rearrangement joins TRBV5-6 to TRBJ2-1; no definite D call. The CDR3 is made up of 15 amino acids. Germline CDR1 reads SGHDT; CDR2 reads YYEEEE. Trimming stripped 3 bases from V and 1 base from J, with 11 bases between.

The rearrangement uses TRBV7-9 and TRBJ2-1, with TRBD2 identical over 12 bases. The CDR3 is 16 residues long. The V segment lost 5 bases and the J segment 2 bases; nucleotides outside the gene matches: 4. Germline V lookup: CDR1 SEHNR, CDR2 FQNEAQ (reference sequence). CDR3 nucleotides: TGTGCCAGCAGCCACACTAGCGGGAGGACCTACAATGAGCAGTTCTTC. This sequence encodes CASSHTSGRTYNEQFF.

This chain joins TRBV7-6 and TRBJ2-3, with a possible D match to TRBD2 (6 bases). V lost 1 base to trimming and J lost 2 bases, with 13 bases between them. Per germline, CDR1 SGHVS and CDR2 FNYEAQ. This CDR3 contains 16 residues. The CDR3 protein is CASSLDRTTVTDTQYF. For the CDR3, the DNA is TGTGCCAGCAGCTTAGACAGGACTACTGTCACAGATACGCAGTATTTT.

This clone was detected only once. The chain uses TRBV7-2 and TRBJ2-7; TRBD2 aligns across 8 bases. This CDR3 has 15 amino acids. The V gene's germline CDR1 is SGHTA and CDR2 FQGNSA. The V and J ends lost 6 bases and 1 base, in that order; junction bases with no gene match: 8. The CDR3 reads CASSTLADYSYEQYF. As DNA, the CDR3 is TGTGCCAGCAGTACACTAGCGGATTATTCCTACGAGCAGTACTTC.

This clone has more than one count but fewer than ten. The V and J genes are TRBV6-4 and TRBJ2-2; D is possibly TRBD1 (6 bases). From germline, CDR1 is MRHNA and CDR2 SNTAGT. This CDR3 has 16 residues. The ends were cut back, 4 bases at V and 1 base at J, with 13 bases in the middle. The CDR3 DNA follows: TGTGCCAGCAGTGTGGGGGCAGGGAGGAACACCGGGGAGCTGTTTTTT. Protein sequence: CASSVGAGRNTGELFF.

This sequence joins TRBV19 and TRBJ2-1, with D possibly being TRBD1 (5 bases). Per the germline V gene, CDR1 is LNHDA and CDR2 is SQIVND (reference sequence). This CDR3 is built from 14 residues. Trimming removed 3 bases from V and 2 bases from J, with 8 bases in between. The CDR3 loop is CASSMRQTYNEQFF. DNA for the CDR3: TGTGCCAGTAGTATGCGACAGACCTACAATGAGCAGTTCTTC.